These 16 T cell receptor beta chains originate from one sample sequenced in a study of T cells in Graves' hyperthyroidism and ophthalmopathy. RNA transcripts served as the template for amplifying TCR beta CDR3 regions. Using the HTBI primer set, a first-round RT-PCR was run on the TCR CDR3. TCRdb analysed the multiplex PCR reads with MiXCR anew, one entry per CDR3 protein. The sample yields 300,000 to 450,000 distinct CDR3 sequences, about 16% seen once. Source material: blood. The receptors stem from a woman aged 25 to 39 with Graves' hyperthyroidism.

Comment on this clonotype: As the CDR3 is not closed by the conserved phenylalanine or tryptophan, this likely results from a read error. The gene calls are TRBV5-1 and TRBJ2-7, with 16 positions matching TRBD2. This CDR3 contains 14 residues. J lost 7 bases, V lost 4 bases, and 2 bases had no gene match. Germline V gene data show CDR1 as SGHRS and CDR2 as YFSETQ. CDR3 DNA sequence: TGCGCCAGCAGCCTGGGACTAGCGGGGGGGGAGCAGTACCTC. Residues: CASSLGLAGGEQYL.

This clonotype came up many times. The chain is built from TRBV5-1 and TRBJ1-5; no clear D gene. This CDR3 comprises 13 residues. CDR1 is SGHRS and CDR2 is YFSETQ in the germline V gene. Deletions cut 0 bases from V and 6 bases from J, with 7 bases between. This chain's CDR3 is CASSLEPGQPQHF. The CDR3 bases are TGCGCCAGCAGCTTGGAGCCGGGTCAGCCCCAGCATTTT.

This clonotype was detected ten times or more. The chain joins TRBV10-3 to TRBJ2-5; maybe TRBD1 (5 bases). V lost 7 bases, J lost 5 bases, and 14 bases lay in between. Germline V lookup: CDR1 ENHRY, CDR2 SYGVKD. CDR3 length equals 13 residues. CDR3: CAINKGPRETQYF. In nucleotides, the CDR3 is TGTGCCATCAATAAGGGGCCACGGGAGACCCAGTACTTC.

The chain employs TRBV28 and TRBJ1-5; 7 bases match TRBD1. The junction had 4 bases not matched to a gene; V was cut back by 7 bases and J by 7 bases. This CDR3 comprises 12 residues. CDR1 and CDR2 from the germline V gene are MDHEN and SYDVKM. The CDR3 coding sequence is TGTGCCAGCACCGGGACAGCCCAGCCCCAGCATTTT. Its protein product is CASTGTAQPQHF.

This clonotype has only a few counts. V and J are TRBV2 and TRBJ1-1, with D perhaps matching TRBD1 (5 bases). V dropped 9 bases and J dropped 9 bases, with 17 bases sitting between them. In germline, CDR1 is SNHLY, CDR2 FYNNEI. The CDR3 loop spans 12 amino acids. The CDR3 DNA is TGTGCCAGTACCGGGCGAGGGGCCCAAGCTTTCTTT. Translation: CASTGRGAQAFF.

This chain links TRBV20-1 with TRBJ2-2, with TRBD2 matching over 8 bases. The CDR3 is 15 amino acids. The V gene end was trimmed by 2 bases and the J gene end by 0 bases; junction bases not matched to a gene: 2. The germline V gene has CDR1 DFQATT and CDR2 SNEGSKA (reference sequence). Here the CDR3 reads CSARKLAANTGELFF. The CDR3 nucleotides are TGCAGTGCTAGAAAACTAGCGGCGAACACCGGGGAGCTGTTTTTT.

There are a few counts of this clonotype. CDR3 residues: CASSEGTPTDTQYF. The CDR3 DNA reads as TGTGCCAGCAGTGAGGGGACACCCACAGATACGCAGTATTTT. The V and J genes are TRBV2 and TRBJ2-3; maybe TRBD1 (6 bases). The CDR3 is made up of 14 amino acids. V lost 3 bases and J 2 bases, leaving 9 bases between the germline ends. The germline V gene has CDR1 SNHLY and CDR2 FYNNEI.

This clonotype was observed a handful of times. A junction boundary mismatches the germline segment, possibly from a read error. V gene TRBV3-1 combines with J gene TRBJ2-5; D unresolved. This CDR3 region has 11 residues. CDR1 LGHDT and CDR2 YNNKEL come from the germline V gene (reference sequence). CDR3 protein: CASSQAGETHF. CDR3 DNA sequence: TGTGCCAGCAGCCAAGCAGGAGAGACCCACTTC.

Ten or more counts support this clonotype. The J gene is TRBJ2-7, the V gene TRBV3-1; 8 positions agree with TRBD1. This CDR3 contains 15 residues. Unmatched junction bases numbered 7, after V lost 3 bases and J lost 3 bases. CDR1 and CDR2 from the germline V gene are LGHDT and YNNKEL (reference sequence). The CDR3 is CASSHLGQGYYEQYF. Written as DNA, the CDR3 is TGTGCCAGCAGCCATCTTGGACAGGGTTACTACGAGCAGTACTTC.

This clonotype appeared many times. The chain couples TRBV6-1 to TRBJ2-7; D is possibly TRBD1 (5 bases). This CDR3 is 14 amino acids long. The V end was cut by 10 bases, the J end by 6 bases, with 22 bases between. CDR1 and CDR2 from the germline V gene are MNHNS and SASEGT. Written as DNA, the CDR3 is TGTGCCACTTCCCGGGCCCACCCCCAGGGCGAGCAGTACTTC. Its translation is CATSRAHPQGEQYF.

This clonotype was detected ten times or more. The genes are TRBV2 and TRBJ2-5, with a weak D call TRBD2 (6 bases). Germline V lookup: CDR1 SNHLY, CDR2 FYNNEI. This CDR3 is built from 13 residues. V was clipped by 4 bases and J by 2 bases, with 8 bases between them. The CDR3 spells CASSGDLQETQYF. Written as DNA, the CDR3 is TGTGCCAGCAGTGGGGACTTGCAAGAGACCCAGTACTTC.

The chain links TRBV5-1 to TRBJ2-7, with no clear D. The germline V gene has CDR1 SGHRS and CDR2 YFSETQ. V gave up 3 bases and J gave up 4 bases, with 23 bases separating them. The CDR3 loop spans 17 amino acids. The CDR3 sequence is CASSYGTTPSSFYEQYF. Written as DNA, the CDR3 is TGCGCCAGCAGCTATGGTACGACGCCGAGCTCCTTTTACGAGCAGTACTTC.

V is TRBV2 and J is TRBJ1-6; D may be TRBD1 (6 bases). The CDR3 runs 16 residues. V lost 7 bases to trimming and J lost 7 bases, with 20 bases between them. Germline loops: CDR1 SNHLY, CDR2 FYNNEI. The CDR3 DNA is TGTGCCAGCACCCTACTCCTCGGCAGGGGAAATTCACCCCTCCACTTT. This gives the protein CASTLLLGRGNSPLHF.

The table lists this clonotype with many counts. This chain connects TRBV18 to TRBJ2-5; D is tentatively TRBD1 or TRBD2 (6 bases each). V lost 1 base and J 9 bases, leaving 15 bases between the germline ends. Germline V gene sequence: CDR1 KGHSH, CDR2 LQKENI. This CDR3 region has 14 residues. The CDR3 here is CASSPLSGAGAQYF. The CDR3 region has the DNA TGTGCCAGCTCACCACTATCGGGGGCAGGGGCCCAGTACTTC.

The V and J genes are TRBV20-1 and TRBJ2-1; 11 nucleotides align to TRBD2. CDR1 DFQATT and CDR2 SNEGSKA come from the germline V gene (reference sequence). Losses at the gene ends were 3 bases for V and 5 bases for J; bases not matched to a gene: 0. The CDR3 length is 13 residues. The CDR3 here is CSASSGRDNEQFF. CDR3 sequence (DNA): TGCAGTGCTAGTAGCGGGAGGGACAATGAGCAGTTCTTC.

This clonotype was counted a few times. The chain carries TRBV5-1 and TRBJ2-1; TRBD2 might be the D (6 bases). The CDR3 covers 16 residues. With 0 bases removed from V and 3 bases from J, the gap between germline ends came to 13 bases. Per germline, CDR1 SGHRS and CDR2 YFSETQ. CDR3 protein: CASSLDSGTDYNEQFF. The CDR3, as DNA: TGCGCCAGCAGCTTGGATTCCGGGACTGACTACAATGAGCAGTTCTTC.